These T cell receptor beta chains were read from a single sample in a study of blood T cell repertoires in COVID-19. TCRdb's copy holds only in-frame clones and misses some; the assay was immunoSEQ multiplex PCR. The table lists about 55,000 clones, roughly 86% of them singletons. Sequenced input: peripheral blood. Receptors originate from a middle-aged man with COVID-19, enrolled during active disease. CDR3s include the opening cysteine and the closing phenylalanine or tryptophan. A D gene is named only where the DNA matches it firmly. Clone size appears in some rows only: once, few, many, or a class for an expanded clone.

TRBJ2-3 . TRBV10-3 . TGTGCCATCCGGGACACACCCACGGATACGCAGTATTTT CAIRDTPTDTQYF
TRBJ2-7 . TRBV5-1 few TGCGCCAGCAGCCTCTATCCCTCAGGGGACTCCTACGAGCAGTACTTC CASSLYPSGDSYEQYF
TRBJ2-1 . TRBV7-9 few TGTGCCAGCAGCTTAGCGGGGGGACAGTACAATGAGCAGTTCTTC CASSLAGGQYNEQFF
TRBJ1-2 . TRBV18 . TGTGCCAGCTCACTTGACAAGCTCTATGGCTACACCTTC CASSLDKLYGYTF
TRBJ2-1 TRBD2 TRBV11-3 . TGTGCCAGCAGCTCCCGGACTAGCGGGAGGGGACTCTACAATGAGCAGTTCTTC CASSSRTSGRGLYNEQFF
TRBJ2-1 TRBD1 TRBV24-1 . TGTGCCACCAGTGAGCCTCTACAGGGGAAGGATGAGCAGTTCTTC CATSEPLQGKDEQFF
TRBJ1-3 . TRBV7-9 . TGTGCCAGCAGCTCGAGTTTAAACACCATATATTTT CASSSSLNTIYF
TRBJ2-7 TRBD1 TRBV2 . TGTGCCAGCAGGGACAGGGAGAGCTCCTACGAGCAGTACTTC CASRDRESSYEQYF
TRBJ1-1 TRBD1 TRBV11-3 . TGTGCCAGCAGCCCCGGGACAGGGATTGGTAGGGCCTTAGAAGCTTTCTTT CASSPGTGIGRALEAFF
TRBJ1-1 . TRBV6-4 . TGTGCCAGCAGTGACTCGGGAGGGGCTGAAGCTTTCTTT CASSDSGGAEAFF
TRBJ1-1 TRBD1 TRBV2 . TGTGCCAGCAGCTTGGGACAGGGGGCTTCGGAAACTGAAGCTTTCTTT CASSLGQGASETEAFF
TRBJ2-3 . TRBV7-3 . TGTGCCAGCAGCGAGGGGGTAGTGGCAGATACGCAGTATTTT CASSEGVVADTQYF
TRBJ1-5 TRBD1 TRBV5-6 once TGTGCCAGCAGCTTTATGACAGGGGAACGCAATCAGCCCCAGCATTTT CASSFMTGERNQPQHF
TRBJ1-4 . TRBV7-2 . TGTGCCAGCAGCTTACCCGGGTATGGGGAAAAACTGTTTTTT CASSLPGYGEKLFF
TRBJ2-5 TRBD2 TRBV19 . TGTGCCAGTAGTCGGGGGGATTTCCAAGAGACCCAGTACTTC CASSRGDFQETQYF
TRBJ2-1 TRBD2 TRBV4-1 . TGCGCCAGCAGCCAAGCCCCGGGGGGGCATGAGCAGTTCTTC CASSQAPGGHEQFF
TRBJ2-5 TRBD1 TRBV28 . TGTGCCAGCAGTTCCCGACAGGGTTCCAGAGAGACCCAGTACTTC CASSSRQGSRETQYF
TRBJ1-5 . TRBV28 . TGTGCCAGCATTGATACACCCAATCAGCCCCAGCATTTT CASIDTPNQPQHF
TRBJ2-1 TRBD2 TRBV7-3 few TGTGCCAGCAGCCCCGGGACTAGCGGGTACAATGAGCAGTTCTTC CASSPGTSGYNEQFF
TRBJ2-1 . TRBV23-1 . TGCGCCAGCAGTCGCAAGGACAGGGCGGGGGGGGACTATTACAATGAGCAGTTCTTC CASSRKDRAGGDYYNEQFF
TRBJ1-3 . TRBV5-4 . TGTGCCAGCAGCTTGGAAACGAGCTCTGGAAACACCATATATTTT CASSLETSSGNTIYF
TRBJ2-5 TRBD2 TRBV15 . TGTGCCACCAGCAGAGAGGGGGGGAGTCAAGAGACCCAGTACTTC CATSREGGSQETQYF
TRBJ1-1 TRBD1 TRBV7-3 . TGTGCCAGCAGCCCCCCCACTGGACAGGGCGGGAACACTGAAGCTTTCTTT CASSPPTGQGGNTEAFF
TRBJ1-5 TRBD1 TRBV6-5 . TGTGCCAGCGCGGCCGGGACAGGGTATCAGCCCCAGCATTTT CASAAGTGYQPQHF
TRBJ1-1 TRBD1 TRBV28 few TGCCTCGTAAGACAGGGCAAGAACACTGAAGCTTTCTTT CLVRQGKNTEAFF
TRBJ1-2 . TRBV2 . TGTGCCAGCAGTGAACTGTATGGCTACACCTTC CASSELYGYTF
TRBJ1-2 . TRBV30 . TGTGCCTGGATGGCAGATAACTATGGCTACACCTTC CAWMADNYGYTF
TRBJ2-3 . TRBV5-4 . TGTGCCAGCAGCTGGGGACTGGGGGTCACAGATACGCAGTATTTT CASSWGLGVTDTQYF
TRBJ2-7 TRBD1 TRBV4-2 once TGTGCCAGCAGCCAAGCCGGGACAGGGAACTCCTACGAGCAGTACTTC CASSQAGTGNSYEQYF
TRBJ2-5 . TRBV6-1 few TGTGCCAGCAGTGAAAATCGAGCGACGGCTGTTAGAGAGACCCAGTACTTC CASSENRATAVRETQYF
TRBJ2-3 . TRBV5-4 . TGTGCCAGCAGCTTTGAACGGGGGAGCACAGATACGCAGTATTTT CASSFERGSTDTQYF
TRBJ2-5 . TRBV9 . TGTGCCAGCAGCGTAGAGGTCGCGGGAGAGACCCAGTACTTC CASSVEVAGETQYF
TRBJ2-7 TRBD1 TRBV6-5 . TGTGCCAGCAGTTACGTACAGGGGGCAGGCGAGCAGTACTTC CASSYVQGAGEQYF
TRBJ1-4 . TRBV28 . TGTGCCAGCAGTATCGGGAGTAAGGCTAATGAAAAACTGTTTTTT CASSIGSKANEKLFF
TRBJ1-1 . TRBV12-3/TRBV12-4 . TGTGCCAGCAGTTCGACAGGGAACACTGAAGCTTTCTTT CASSSTGNTEAFF
TRBJ1-2 TRBD1 TRBV19 . TGTGCCAGTCTGGGACAGGGGATCTATGGCTACACCTTC CASLGQGIYGYTF
TRBJ2-4 . TRBV13 . TGTGCCAGCAGTCCCGTTTTAGCCAAAAACATTCAGTACTTC CASSPVLAKNIQYF
TRBJ2-1 TRBD2 TRBV2 . TGTGCCAGCAGTGTAGCGGGGGCTTACAATGAGCAGTTCTTC CASSVAGAYNEQFF
TRBJ1-3 . TRBV7-6 once TGTGCCAGCACCGCGGGGTATGGAAACACCATATATTTT CASTAGYGNTIYF
TRBJ2-1 TRBD2 TRBV29-1 . TGCAGCGTTGAAGCCCCAAGGACTAGTCTTTACAATGAGCAGTTCTTC CSVEAPRTSLYNEQFF
TRBJ1-2 TRBD1 TRBV13 . TGTGCCAGCAGCTCGACAGGGGGCGGTGGCTACACCTTC CASSSTGGGGYTF
TRBJ2-7 . TRBV5-6 once TGTGCCAGCAGCGCGGCCCCGGCCGAGCAGTACTTC CASSAAPAEQYF
TRBJ2-1 . TRBV4-1 . TGCGCCAGCAGCCCTACGGGTGTATTAGAGGGCGCCGAGCAGTTCTTC CASSPTGVLEGAEQFF
TRBJ2-5 . TRBV7-3 once TGTGCCAGCAGCCAGGCAGGAGGGAAACAAGAGACCCAGTACTTC CASSQAGGKQETQYF
TRBJ1-5 TRBD1 TRBV27 . TGTGCCAGCAGTCCAGGGGGCCGGGAGCCCCAGCATTTT CASSPGGREPQHF
TRBJ2-2 . TRBV28 . TGTGCCAGCAGTTTCGGGGGGCGAAGCACCGGGGAGCTGTTTTTT CASSFGGRSTGELFF
TRBJ2-7 TRBD2 TRBV6-5 . TGTGCCAGTAGCGGGGGGAACTCCTACGAGCAGTACTTC CASSGGNSYEQYF
TRBJ1-1 . TRBV7-3 . TGTGCCAGCAGCTTAAGTGCAGGGCGGGAAAACACTGAAGCTTTCTTT CASSLSAGRENTEAFF